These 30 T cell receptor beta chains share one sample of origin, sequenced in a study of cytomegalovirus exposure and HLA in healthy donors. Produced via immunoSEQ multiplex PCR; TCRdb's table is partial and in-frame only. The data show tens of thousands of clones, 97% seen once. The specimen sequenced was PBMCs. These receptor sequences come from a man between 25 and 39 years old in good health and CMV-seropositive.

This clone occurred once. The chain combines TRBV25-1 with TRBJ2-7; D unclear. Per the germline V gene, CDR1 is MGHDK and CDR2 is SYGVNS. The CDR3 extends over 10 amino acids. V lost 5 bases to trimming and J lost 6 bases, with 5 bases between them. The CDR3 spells CASSSGEQYF. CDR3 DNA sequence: TGTGCCAGCAGTTCGGGCGAGCAGTACTTC.

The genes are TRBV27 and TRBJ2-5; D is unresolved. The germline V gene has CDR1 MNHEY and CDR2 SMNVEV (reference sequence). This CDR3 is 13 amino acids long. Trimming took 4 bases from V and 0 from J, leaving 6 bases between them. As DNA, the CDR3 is TGTGCCAGCAGTTCACAGTACCAAGAGACCCAGTACTTC. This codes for CASSSQYQETQYF.

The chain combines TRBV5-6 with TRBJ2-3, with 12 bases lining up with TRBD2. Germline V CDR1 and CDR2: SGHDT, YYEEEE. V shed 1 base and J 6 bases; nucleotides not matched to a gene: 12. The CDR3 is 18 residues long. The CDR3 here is CASSLRRTTSGSFDTQYF. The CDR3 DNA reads TGTGCCAGCAGCTTGAGACGGACGACTAGCGGGAGTTTCGATACGCAGTATTTT.

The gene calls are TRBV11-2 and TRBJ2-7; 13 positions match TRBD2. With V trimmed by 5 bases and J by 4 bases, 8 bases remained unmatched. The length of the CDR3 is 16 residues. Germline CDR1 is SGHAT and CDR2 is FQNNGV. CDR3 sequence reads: CASSVGTSGINYEQYF. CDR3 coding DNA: TGTGCCAGCAGCGTCGGGACTAGCGGGATAAATTACGAGCAGTACTTC.

The CDR3 nucleotides are TGTGCCAGCAGTTCCGACAGGAATCAGCCCCAGCATTTT. As protein: CASSSDRNQPQHF. The chain combines TRBV6-6 with TRBJ1-5, with D perhaps TRBD1 (6 bases). From germline, CDR1 is MNHNY and CDR2 SVGAGI (reference sequence). The CDR3 extends over 13 amino acids. Trimming took 4 bases from V and 4 from J, leaving 8 bases between them.

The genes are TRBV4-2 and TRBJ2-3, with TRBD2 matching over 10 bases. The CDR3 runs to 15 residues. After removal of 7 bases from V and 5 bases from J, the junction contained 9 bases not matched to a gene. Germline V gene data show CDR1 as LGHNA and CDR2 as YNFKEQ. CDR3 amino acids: CASTGASGGGDTQYF. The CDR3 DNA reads TGTGCCAGCACCGGCGCTAGCGGGGGCGGAGATACGCAGTATTTT.

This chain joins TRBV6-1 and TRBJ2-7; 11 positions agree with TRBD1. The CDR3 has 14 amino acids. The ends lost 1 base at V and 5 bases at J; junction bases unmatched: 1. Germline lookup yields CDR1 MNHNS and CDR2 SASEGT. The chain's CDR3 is CASSEGTGGDEQYF. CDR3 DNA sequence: TGTGCCAGCAGTGAAGGGACAGGGGGCGACGAGCAGTACTTC.

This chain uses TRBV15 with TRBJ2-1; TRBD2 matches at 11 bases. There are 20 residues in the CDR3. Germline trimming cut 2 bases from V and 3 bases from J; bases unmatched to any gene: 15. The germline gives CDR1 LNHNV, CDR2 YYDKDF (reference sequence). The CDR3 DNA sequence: TGTGCCACCAGCAGATCCATGACTAGCGGGAAAGAGGGCCGCTACAATGAGCAGTTCTTC. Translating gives CATSRSMTSGKEGRYNEQFF.

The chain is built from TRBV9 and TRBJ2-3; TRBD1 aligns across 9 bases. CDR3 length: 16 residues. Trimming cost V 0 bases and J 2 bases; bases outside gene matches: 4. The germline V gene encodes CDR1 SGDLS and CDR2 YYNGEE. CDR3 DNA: TGTGCCAGCAGCGTAGACAGGGGGCGCGTCACAGATACGCAGTATTTT. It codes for CASSVDRGRVTDTQYF.

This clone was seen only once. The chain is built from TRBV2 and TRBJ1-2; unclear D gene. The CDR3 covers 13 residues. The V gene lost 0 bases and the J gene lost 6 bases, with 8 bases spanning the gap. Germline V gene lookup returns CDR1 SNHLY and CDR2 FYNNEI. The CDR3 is CASSEALADGYTF. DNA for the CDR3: TGTGCCAGCAGTGAAGCCCTGGCCGATGGCTACACCTTC. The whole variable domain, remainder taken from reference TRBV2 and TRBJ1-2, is EPEVTQTPSHQVTQMGQEVILRCVPISNHLYFYWYRQILGQKVEFLVSFYNNEISEKSEIFDDQFSVERPDGSNFTLKIRSTKLEDSAMYFCASSEALADGYTFGSGTRLTVV.

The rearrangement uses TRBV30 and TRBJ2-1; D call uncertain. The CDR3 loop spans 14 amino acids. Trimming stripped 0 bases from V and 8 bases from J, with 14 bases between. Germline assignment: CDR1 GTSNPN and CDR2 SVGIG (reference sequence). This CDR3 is CAWSVTSALDEQFF. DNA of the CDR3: TGTGCCTGGAGTGTCACGTCAGCGCTCGATGAGCAGTTCTTC.

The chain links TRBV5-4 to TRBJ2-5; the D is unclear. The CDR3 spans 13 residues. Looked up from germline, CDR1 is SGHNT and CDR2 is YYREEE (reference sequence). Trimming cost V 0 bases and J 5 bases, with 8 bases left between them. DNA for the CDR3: TGTGCCAGCAGCTTGGTTGGTCGGGAGACCCAGTACTTC. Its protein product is CASSLVGRETQYF.

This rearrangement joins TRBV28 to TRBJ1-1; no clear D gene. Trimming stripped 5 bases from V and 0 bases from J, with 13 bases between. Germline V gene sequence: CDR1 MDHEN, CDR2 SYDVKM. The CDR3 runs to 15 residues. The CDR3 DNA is TGTGCCAGCAGTAGTTGGCGGGAGGTGAACACTGAAGCTTTCTTT. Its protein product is CASSSWREVNTEAFF.

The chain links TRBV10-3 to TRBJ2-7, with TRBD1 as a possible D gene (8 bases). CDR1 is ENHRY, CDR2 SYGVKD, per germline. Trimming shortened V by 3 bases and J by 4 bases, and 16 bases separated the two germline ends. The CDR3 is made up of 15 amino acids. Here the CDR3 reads CAISETGGAIYEQYF. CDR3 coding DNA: TGTGCCATCAGTGAAACAGGGGGGGCGATATACGAGCAGTACTTC.

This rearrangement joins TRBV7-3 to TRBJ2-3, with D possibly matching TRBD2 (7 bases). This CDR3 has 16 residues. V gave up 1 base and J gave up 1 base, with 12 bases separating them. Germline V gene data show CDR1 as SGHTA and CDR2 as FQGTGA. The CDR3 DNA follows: TGTGCCAGCAGCTTAAGCGGGGGCTATGGCACAGATACGCAGTATTTT. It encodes CASSLSGGYGTDTQYF.

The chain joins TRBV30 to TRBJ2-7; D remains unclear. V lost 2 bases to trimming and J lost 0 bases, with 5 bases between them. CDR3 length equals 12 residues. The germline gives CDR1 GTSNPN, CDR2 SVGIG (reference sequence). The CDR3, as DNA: TGTGCCTGGAGTTACGGCTCCTACGAGCAGTACTTC. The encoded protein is CAWSYGSYEQYF.

The CDR3 bases are TGTGCCAGCAGCCAAGTCTCCGGAAACACCATATATTTT. Its translation is CASSQVSGNTIYF. The rearrangement links TRBV4-2 to TRBJ1-3; D unresolved. Germline assignment: CDR1 LGHNA and CDR2 YNFKEQ. Trimming removed 1 base at V and 4 bases at J, with 5 bases between. The CDR3 runs to 13 residues.

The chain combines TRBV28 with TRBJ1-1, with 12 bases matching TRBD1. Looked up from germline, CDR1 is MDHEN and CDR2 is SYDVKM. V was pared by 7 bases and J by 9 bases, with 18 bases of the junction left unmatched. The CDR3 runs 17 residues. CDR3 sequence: CASIPPGQGASSQQAFF. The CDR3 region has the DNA TGTGCCAGCATTCCACCGGGACAGGGGGCAAGTAGTCAACAAGCTTTCTTT. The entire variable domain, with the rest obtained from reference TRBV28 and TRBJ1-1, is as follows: DVKVTQSSRYLVKRTGEKVFLECVQDMDHENMFWYRQDPGLGLRLIYFSYDVKMKEKGDIPEGYSVSREKKERFSLILESASTNQTSMYLCASIPPGQGASSQQAFFGQGTRLTVV.

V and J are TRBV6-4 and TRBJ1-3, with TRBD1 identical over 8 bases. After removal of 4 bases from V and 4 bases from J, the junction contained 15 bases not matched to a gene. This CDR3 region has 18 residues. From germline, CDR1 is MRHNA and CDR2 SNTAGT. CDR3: CASSASSPRGRPGNTIYF. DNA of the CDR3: TGTGCCAGCAGTGCCTCCTCACCCAGGGGGCGCCCGGGAAACACCATATATTTT.

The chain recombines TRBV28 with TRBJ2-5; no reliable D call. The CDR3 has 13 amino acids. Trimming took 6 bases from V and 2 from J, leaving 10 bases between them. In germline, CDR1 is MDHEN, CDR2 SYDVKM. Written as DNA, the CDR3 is TGTGCCAGCAGACCTCGGGTACAAGAGACCCAGTACTTC. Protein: CASRPRVQETQYF. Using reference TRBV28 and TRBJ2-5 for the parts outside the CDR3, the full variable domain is DVKVTQSSRYLVKRTGEKVFLECVQDMDHENMFWYRQDPGLGLRLIYFSYDVKMKEKGDIPEGYSVSREKKERFSLILESASTNQTSMYLCASRPRVQETQYFGPGTRLLVL.

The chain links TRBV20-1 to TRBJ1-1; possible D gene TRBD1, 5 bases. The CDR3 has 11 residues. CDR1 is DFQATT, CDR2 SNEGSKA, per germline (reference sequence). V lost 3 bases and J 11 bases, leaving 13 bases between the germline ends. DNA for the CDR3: TGCAGTGCTAGGGGGCCTCCCAGGGCTTTCTTT. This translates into CSARGPPRAFF.

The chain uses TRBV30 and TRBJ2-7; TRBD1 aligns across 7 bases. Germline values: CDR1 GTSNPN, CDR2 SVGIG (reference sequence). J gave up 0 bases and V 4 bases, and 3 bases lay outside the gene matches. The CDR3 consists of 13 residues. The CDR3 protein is CAWTRDSSYEQYF. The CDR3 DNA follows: TGTGCCTGGACCCGGGACAGCTCCTACGAGCAGTACTTC.

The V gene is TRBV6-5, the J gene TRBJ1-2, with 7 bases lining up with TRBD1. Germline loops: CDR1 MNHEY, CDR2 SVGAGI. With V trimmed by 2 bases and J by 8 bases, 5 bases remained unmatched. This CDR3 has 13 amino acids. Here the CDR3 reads CASSYRQGFGYTF. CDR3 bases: TGTGCCAGCAGTTACCGACAGGGATTCGGCTACACCTTC.

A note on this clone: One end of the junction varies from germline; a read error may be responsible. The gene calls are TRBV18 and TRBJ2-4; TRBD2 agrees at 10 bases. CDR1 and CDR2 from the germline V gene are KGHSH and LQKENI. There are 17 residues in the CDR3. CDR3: CASPPRTSGLAKNIQYF. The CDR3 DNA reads TGTGCCAGCCCACCAAGGACTAGCGGTTTAGCCAAAAACATTCAGTACTTC.

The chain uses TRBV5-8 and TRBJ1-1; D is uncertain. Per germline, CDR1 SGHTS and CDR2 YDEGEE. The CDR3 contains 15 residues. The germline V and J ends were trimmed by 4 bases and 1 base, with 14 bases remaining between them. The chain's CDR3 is CASSRTRQSNTEAFF. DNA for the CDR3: TGTGCCAGCAGCCGAACTAGACAATCGAACACTGAAGCTTTCTTT. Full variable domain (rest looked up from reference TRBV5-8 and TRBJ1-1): EAGVTQSPTHLIKTRGQQATLRCSPISGHTSVYWYQQALGLGLQFLLWYDEGEERNRGNFPPRFSGRQFPNYSSELNVNALELEDSALYLCASSRTRQSNTEAFFGQGTRLTVV.

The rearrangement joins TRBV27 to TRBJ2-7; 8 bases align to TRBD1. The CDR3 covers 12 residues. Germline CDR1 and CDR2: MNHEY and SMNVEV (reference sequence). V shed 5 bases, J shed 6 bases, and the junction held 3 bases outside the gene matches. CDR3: CASSRQGSEQYF. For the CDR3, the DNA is TGTGCCAGCAGTCGACAGGGGAGCGAGCAGTACTTC.

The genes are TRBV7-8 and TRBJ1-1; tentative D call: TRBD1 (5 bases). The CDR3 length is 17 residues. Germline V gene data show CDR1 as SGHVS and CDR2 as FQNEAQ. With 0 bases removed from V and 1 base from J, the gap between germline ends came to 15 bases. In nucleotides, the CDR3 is TGTGCCAGCAGCTTAGCGAAGGGGTTACAGACGAACACTGAAGCTTTCTTT. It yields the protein CASSLAKGLQTNTEAFF. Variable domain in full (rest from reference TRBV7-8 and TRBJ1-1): GAGVSQSPRYKVAKRGQDVALRCDPISGHVSLFWYQQALGQGPEFLTYFQNEAQLDKSGLPSDRFFAERPEGSVSTLKIQRTQQEDSAVYLCASSLAKGLQTNTEAFFGQGTRLTVV.

The CDR3 spells CASSLPGLRTDTQYF. The DNA for the CDR3 is TGTGCCAGCAGCCTGCCGGGACTACGCACAGATACGCAGTATTTT. The chain uses TRBV5-4 and TRBJ2-3; 7 bases map to TRBD2. The CDR3 runs 15 residues. V lost 4 bases and J lost 1; bases outside the gene matches: 6. CDR1 SGHNT and CDR2 YYREEE come from the germline V gene (reference sequence). Filled out from reference TRBV5-4 and TRBJ2-3, the complete variable domain reads ETGVTQSPTHLIKTRGQQVTLRCSSQSGHNTVSWYQQALGQGPQFIFQYYREEENGRGNFPPRFSGLQFPNYSSELNVNALELDDSALYLCASSLPGLRTDTQYFGPGTRLTVL.

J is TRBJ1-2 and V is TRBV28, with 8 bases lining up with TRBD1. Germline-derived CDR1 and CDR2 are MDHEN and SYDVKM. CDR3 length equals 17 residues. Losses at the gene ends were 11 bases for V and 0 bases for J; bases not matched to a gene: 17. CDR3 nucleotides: TGTGCCTGCTGGGGCGGCAGGGGGCTTGTGGCTAACTATGGCTACACCTTC. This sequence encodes CACWGGRGLVANYGYTF.

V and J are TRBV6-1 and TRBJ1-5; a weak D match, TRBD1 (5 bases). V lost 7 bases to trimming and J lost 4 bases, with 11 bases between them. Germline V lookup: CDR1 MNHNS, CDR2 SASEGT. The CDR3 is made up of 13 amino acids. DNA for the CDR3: TGTGCCAGCACGAACAGGTTGAATCAGCCCCAGCATTTT. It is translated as CASTNRLNQPQHF.